This TCR beta chain derives from a study of CXCR3-negative and CXCR3-positive naive CD8 T cells. General study points: Hydrophobicity of TRB CDR3s was greater in CXCR3-positive naive cells than in CXCR3-negative naive cells.

To note about this clonotype: The antigen remains unidentified.

Germline V gene data show CDR1 as MGHDK and CDR2 as SYGVNS. This CDR3 contains 17 residues. Each TRB cDNA library was prepared by 5' RACE (with UMI labels). TCRdb reprocessed the 5' RACE reads and keeps a single row for each CDR3 protein, giving no DNA. The sample has some 25,000 distinct CDR3 sequences. The receptor comes from a human donor in good health. Some clones in this sample may be carry-over from other donors' samples. This chain connects TRBV25-1 to TRBJ1-1; TCRdb reports TRBD1, a call that lacks DNA to check it against. The sequenced sample consisted of naive CXCR3- CD8+ T cells from blood. Sample subset: CD45RO-CCR7+CD27+CD95- naive CD8+ T cells lacking CXCR3 (TNR3-). This CDR3 reads CASSEFFYGQANTEAFF.